These 2 T cell receptor beta chains share one sample of origin, sequenced in a study of shared clonotypes between healthy human individuals. This table comes from immunoSEQ multiplex PCR, and its TCRdb copy is limited to in-frame clones, with some not included. The sample holds about 1.5 million clones; 98% are singletons and the top ten take approximately 0.45%. Sequenced input: naive CD4+ T cells sorted from blood. Subset indicated: CD45RA+ positively selected. All receptors derive from a man younger than 40 in good health.

Remarks on this clone: Other nucleotide sequences in the sample specify the same CDR3. The chain couples TRBV10-3 to TRBJ1-1; no definite D call. V was cut by 3 bases and J by 3 bases, with 5 bases left in between. Germline V lookup: CDR1 ENHRY, CDR2 SYGVKD. The CDR3 extends over 12 amino acids. CDR3: CAISERDTEAFF. In nucleotides, the CDR3 is TGTGCCATCAGTGAAAGAGACACTGAAGCTTTCTTT.

The chain carries TRBV5-6 and TRBJ2-5; TRBD1 agrees at 7 bases. The CDR3 has 13 amino acids. From germline, CDR1 is SGHDT and CDR2 YYEEEE. V dropped 5 bases and J dropped 5; count of bases not matched to a gene: 6. CDR3 nucleotide sequence: TGTGCCAGCAGGCCGGACAGGAGGGAGACCCAGTACTTC. Translating gives CASRPDRRETQYF.